This TCR beta chain was captured in a study of T cell clones after liver transplantation. Across the whole study: Third-party-reactive TCRbeta sequences from pre-transplant mixed lymphocyte reactions served as antigen-independent comparators.

V was shortened by 2 bases and J by 4 bases, with 10 bases between the two germline ends. Germline V gives CDR1 SGDLS, CDR2 YYNGEE. There are 14 residues in the CDR3. Produced via immunoSEQ multiplex PCR; TCRdb's table is partial and in-frame only. The sample lists more than 95,000 clones; 90% were seen once. J is TRBJ1-5 and V is TRBV9; no reliable D call. The receptor comes from a human patient who received a liver transplant. Some T cells may have originated in the graft donor. The sequences come from CD4+ T cells from blood, collected 12 months after liver transplant. CDR3 sequence reads: CASSVTDSNQPQHF. CDR3 DNA sequence: TGTGCCAGCAGCGTGACGGATTCTAATCAGCCCCAGCATTTT.